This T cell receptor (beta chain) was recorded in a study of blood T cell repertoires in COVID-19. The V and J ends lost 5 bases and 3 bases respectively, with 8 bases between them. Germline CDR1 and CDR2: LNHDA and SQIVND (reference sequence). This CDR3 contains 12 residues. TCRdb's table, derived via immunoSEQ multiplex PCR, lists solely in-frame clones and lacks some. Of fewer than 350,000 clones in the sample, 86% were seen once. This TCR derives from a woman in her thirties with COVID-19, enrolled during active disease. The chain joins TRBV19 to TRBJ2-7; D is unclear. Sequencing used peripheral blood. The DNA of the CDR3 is TGTGCCAGTAGTGAGGTGGGCTACGAGCAGTACTTC. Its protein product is CASSEVGYEQYF. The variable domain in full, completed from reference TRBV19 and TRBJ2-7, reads DGGITQSPKYLFRKEGQNVTLSCEQNLNHDAMYWYRQDPGQGLRLIYYSQIVNDFQKGDIAEGYSVSREKKESFPLTVTSAQKNPTAFYLCASSEVGYEQYFGPGTRLTVT.